The 19 T cell receptor beta chains presented below share a single source sample, sequenced in a study of shared clonotypes between healthy human individuals. Libraries were prepared by immunoSEQ multiplex PCR; TCRdb keeps only in-frame clonotypes and omits some of them. The sample lists about 2 million clones; roughly 94% were seen once. The sequenced sample was naive CD4+ T cells sorted from blood. Documented subset: CD45RA+ positively selected. The receptors come from a young man in good health.

V gene TRBV28 combines with J gene TRBJ2-3; either TRBD1 or TRBD2 may supply D (5 bases each). This CDR3 is built from 17 residues. Germline V gives CDR1 MDHEN, CDR2 SYDVKM. The V end lost 3 bases, the J end lost 3 bases, and 19 bases lay between the germline ends. CDR3: CASSLGRSGRITDTQYF. The CDR3 DNA reads TGTGCCAGCAGTTTGGGGCGGTCGGGACGAATTACAGATACGCAGTATTTT. The whole variable domain, filled in from reference TRBV28 and TRBJ2-3, reads DVKVTQSSRYLVKRTGEKVFLECVQDMDHENMFWYRQDPGLGLRLIYFSYDVKMKEKGDIPEGYSVSREKKERFSLILESASTNQTSMYLCASSLGRSGRITDTQYFGPGTRLTVL.

The V and J genes are TRBV10-2 and TRBJ2-3; D not resolved. With 9 bases removed from V and 4 bases from J, the gap between germline ends came to 17 bases. This CDR3 region has 14 residues. Germline loops: CDR1 WSHSY, CDR2 SAAADI. Here the CDR3 DNA reads TGCGCCAGTGTCCCCCCCGGGCGAGCAGATACGCAGTATTTT. Translation gives CASVPPGRADTQYF.

This clone was seen a single time. This chain connects TRBV4-1 to TRBJ2-6, with TRBD1 matching 9 bases. The trim removed 0 bases at V and 7 bases at J, leaving 13 bases unmatched. Germline V gene data show CDR1 as MGHRA and CDR2 as YSYEKL. This CDR3 has 19 residues. The CDR3 DNA reads TGCGCCAGCAGCCAAGATGGGACAGGGCTATTTTTAGGTGCCAACGTCCTGACTTTC. Its protein product is CASSQDGTGLFLGANVLTF.

This clone was observed a few times. The rearrangement links TRBV9 to TRBJ2-7; D is unresolved. Germline V gene data show CDR1 as SGDLS and CDR2 as YYNGEE. The CDR3 covers 12 residues. Trimming cost V 4 bases and J 0 bases, with 5 bases left between them. The CDR3 nucleotides are TGTGCCAGCAGCCCCAGCTCCTACGAGCAGTACTTC. Translation: CASSPSSYEQYF.

This clone was detected only a few times. V is TRBV6-1 and J is TRBJ1-1; the D gene is possibly TRBD1 (6 bases). This CDR3 is 13 amino acids long. V was cut by 3 bases and J by 8 bases, with 13 bases left in between. The germline CDR1 and CDR2 sequences are MNHNS and SASEGT. The CDR3, as DNA: TGTGCCAGCAGTGATACCTTCGACAGGGAAGCTTTCTTT. It yields the protein CASSDTFDREAFF.

This chain uses TRBV28 with TRBJ2-7, with 8 bases fitting TRBD1. Trimming removed 4 bases from V and 12 bases from J; junction bases left unmatched: 8. The CDR3 contains 12 residues. CDR1 MDHEN and CDR2 SYDVKM come from the germline V gene. CDR3 coding DNA: TGTGCCAGCAGTTCGCCAGTGGGACAGGTGTACTTC. This codes for CASSSPVGQVYF.

This clone was seen repeatedly, ten times or more. Other DNA sequences in the same sample also yield this CDR3. The DNA for the CDR3 is TGTGCCAGCTCACCACCGGGGGACTACGAGCAGTACTTC. Translating gives CASSPPGDYEQYF. This rearrangement joins TRBV18 to TRBJ2-7; perhaps D is TRBD1 or TRBD2 (5 bases each). This CDR3 is 13 amino acids long. Germline CDR1 KGHSH, CDR2 LQKENI. Trimming shortened V by 0 bases and J by 3 bases, and 6 bases separated the two germline ends.

The rearrangement joins TRBV18 to TRBJ2-1, with 9 bases lining up with TRBD1. This CDR3 is 16 amino acids long. The germline V gene has CDR1 KGHSH and CDR2 LQKENI. Trimming removed 3 bases from V and 8 bases from J; junction bases left unmatched: 11. For the CDR3, the DNA is TGTGCCAGCTCACCCCGTTTGGGACAGGGCATATATGAGCAGTTCTTC. Translation: CASSPRLGQGIYEQFF.

Comments on this clone: The same CDR3 is also encoded by other DNA sequences in this sample. The chain is built from TRBV20-1 and TRBJ2-3; a possible D gene is TRBD1 (5 bases). The germline CDR1 and CDR2 sequences are DFQATT and SNEGSKA (reference sequence). The CDR3 contains 10 residues. V lost 6 bases and J 6 bases, leaving 7 bases between the germline ends. CDR3 bases: TGCAGTGCACGACAGGATACGCAGTATTTT. Its protein is CSARQDTQYF.

This rearrangement joins TRBV7-2 to TRBJ2-5; D is unclear. The CDR3 runs to 12 residues. Germline V lookup: CDR1 SGHTA, CDR2 FQGNSA. V was shortened by 5 bases and J by 7 bases, with 11 bases between the two germline ends. The CDR3 loop is CASSQSDVTQYF. CDR3 in DNA: TGTGCCAGCAGCCAATCTGACGTGACCCAGTACTTC.

V is TRBV28 and J is TRBJ1-1, with D hard to call. The length of the CDR3 is 13 residues. Germline V CDR1 and CDR2: MDHEN, SYDVKM. Between the trimmed V and J ends, which lost 5 bases and 4 bases, there was a span of 11 bases. The CDR3 reads CASSPMVGTEAFF. CDR3 DNA: TGTGCCAGCAGTCCTATGGTAGGCACTGAAGCTTTCTTT. Using reference TRBV28 and TRBJ1-1 for the parts outside the CDR3, the full variable domain is DVKVTQSSRYLVKRTGEKVFLECVQDMDHENMFWYRQDPGLGLRLIYFSYDVKMKEKGDIPEGYSVSREKKERFSLILESASTNQTSMYLCASSPMVGTEAFFGQGTRLTVV.

The gene calls are TRBV30 and TRBJ2-3, with 9 bases that match TRBD2. The germline V gene has CDR1 GTSNPN and CDR2 SVGIG (reference sequence). V was clipped by 4 bases and J by 3 bases; unmatched bases: 8. This CDR3 spans 15 amino acids. CDR3 bases: TGTGCCTGGAAACGACTAGCGGCTCCGACAGATACGCAGTATTTT. Its translation is CAWKRLAAPTDTQYF.

This clone was recorded at least ten times. This specimen includes other DNA sequences encoding the same CDR3. The chain joins TRBV30 to TRBJ2-2, with D unresolved. The germline gives CDR1 GTSNPN, CDR2 SVGIG (reference sequence). CDR3 length: 13 residues. The ends were cut back, 4 bases at V and 4 bases at J, with 10 bases in the middle. CDR3 nucleotide sequence: TGTGCCTGGACTCGGTTAGCCACCGGGGAGCTGTTTTTT. Encoded protein: CAWTRLATGELFF.

Worth noting for this clone: Germline and junction disagree at one end, which may indicate a read error. This chain connects TRBV7-7 to TRBJ2-1; TRBD2 agrees at 12 bases. Germline V gene sequence: CDR1 SSHAT, CDR2 FNYEAQ (reference sequence). This CDR3 contains 14 residues. Written as DNA, the CDR3 is TGTGCTAGCAGCTTGACTAGCGGGGGAAATGAGCAGTTCTTC. Protein sequence: CASSLTSGGNEQFF.

The gene calls are TRBV9 and TRBJ2-1, with TRBD2 identical over 14 bases. The CDR3 has 16 residues. V was pared by 3 bases and J by 7 bases, with 6 bases of the junction left unmatched. Germline assignment: CDR1 SGDLS and CDR2 YYNGEE. CDR3 bases: TGTGCCAGCAGCGCGGGACTAGCGGGGGTTCTGAATGAGCAGTTCTTC. Protein product: CASSAGLAGVLNEQFF. The full variable domain, with the rest looked up from reference TRBV9 and TRBJ2-1, is DSGVTQTPKHLITATGQRVTLRCSPRSGDLSVYWYQQSLDQGLQFLIQYYNGEERAKGNILERFSAQQFPDLHSELNLSSLELGDSALYFCASSAGLAGVLNEQFFGPGTRLTVL.

The genes are TRBV7-2 and TRBJ2-7; TRBD1 agrees at 8 bases. Trimming cost V 5 bases and J 6 bases; bases outside gene matches: 15. The germline V gene has CDR1 SGHTA and CDR2 FQGNSA. This CDR3 is built from 16 residues. CDR3 protein: CASSPEGTGTPFEQYF. CDR3 nucleotide sequence: TGTGCCAGCAGCCCAGAAGGGACAGGAACACCTTTCGAGCAGTACTTC. Together with reference TRBV7-2 and TRBJ2-7, the CDR3 gives the full variable domain: GAGVSQSPSNKVTEKGKDVELRCDPISGHTALYWYRQSLGQGLEFLIYFQGNSAPDKSGLPSDRFSAERTGGSVSTLTIQRTQQEDSAVYLCASSPEGTGTPFEQYFGPGTRLTVT.

Turning to this clone: The sample carries other DNA sequences with the same CDR3. The chain couples TRBV5-4 to TRBJ2-7; 7 nucleotides match TRBD2. Germline loops: CDR1 SGHNT, CDR2 YYREEE (reference sequence). The CDR3 spans 14 residues. J gave up 3 bases and V 1 base, and 4 bases lay outside the gene matches. The DNA for the CDR3 is TGTGCCAGCAGCTTGTCTGGCGGGAGCTACGAGCAGTACTTC. Translated, it gives CASSLSGGSYEQYF.

This chain connects TRBV7-6 to TRBJ1-3, with D possibly being TRBD1 (5 bases). CDR1 is SGHVS, CDR2 FNYEAQ, per germline. Between the trimmed V and J ends, which lost 2 bases and 0 bases, there was a span of 14 bases. The CDR3 extends over 17 amino acids. CDR3 coding DNA: TGTGCCAGCAGCTTATTAACCCCGACAGTCTCTGGAAACACCATATATTTT. Translation: CASSLLTPTVSGNTIYF.

CDR3 sequence reads: CASSGPGQGSYGYTF. The CDR3 DNA is TGTGCCAGTAGTGGCCCGGGACAGGGGTCCTATGGCTACACCTTC. The V gene is TRBV19, the J gene TRBJ1-2, with 10 nucleotides matching TRBD1. V gave up 5 bases and J gave up 4 bases; unmatched junction bases: 7. The CDR3 spans 15 residues. Germline V gene lookup returns CDR1 LNHDA and CDR2 SQIVND (reference sequence).